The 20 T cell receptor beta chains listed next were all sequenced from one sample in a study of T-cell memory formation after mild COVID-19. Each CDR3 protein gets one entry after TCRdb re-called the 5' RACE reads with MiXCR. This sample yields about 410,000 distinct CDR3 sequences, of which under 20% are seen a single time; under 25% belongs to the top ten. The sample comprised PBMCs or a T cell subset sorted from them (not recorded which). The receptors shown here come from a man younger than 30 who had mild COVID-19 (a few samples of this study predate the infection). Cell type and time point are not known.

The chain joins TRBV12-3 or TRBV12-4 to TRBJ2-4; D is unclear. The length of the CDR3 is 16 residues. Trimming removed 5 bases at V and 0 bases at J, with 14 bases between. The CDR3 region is CASSLGSILAKNIQYF. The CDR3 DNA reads TGTGCCAGCAGTCTCGGATCTATTCTAGCCAAAAACATTCAGTACTTC.

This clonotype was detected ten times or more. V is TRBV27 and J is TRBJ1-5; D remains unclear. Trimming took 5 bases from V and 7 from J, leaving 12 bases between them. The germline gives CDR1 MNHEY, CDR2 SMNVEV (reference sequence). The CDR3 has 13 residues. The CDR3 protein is CASSPPSGQPQHF. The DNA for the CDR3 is TGTGCCAGCAGTCCGCCCTCGGGGCAGCCCCAGCATTTT.

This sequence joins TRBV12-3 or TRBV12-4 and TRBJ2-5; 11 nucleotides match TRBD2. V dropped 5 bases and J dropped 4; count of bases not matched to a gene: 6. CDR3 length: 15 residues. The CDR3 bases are TGTGCCAGCAGTCGTAGCGGGGGGGCCTTAGAGACCCAGTACTTC. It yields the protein CASSRSGGALETQYF.

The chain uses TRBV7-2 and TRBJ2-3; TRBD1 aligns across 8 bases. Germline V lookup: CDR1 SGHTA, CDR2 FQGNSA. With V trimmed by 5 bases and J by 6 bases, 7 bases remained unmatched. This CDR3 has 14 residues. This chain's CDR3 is CASSTDRGWDTQYF. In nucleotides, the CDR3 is TGTGCCAGCAGCACCGACAGGGGCTGGGATACGCAGTATTTT.

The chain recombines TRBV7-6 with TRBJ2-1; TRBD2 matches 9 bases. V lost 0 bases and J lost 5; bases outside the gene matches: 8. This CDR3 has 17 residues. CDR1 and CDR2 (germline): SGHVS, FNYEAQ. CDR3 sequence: CASSLAVRASGDNEQFF. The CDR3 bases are TGTGCCAGCAGCTTAGCGGTCCGGGCTAGCGGGGACAATGAGCAGTTCTTC.

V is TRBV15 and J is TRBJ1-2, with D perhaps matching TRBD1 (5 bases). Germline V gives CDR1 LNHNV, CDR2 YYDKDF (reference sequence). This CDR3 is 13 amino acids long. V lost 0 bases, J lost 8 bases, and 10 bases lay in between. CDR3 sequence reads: CATSRDLRGGYTF. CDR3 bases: TGTGCCACCAGCAGAGATTTGAGGGGCGGCTACACCTTC.

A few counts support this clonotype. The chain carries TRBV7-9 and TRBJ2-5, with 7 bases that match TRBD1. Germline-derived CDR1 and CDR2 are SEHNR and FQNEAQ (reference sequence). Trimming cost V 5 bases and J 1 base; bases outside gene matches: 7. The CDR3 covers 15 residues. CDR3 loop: CASSTRDSAQETQYF. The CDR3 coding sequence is TGTGCCAGCAGCACCCGGGACAGTGCCCAAGAGACCCAGTACTTC.

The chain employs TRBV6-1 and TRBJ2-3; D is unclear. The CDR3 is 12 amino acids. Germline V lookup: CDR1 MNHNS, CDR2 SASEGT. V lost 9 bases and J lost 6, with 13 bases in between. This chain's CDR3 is CASGRPRDTQYF. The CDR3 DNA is TGTGCCAGTGGACGGCCAAGGGATACGCAGTATTTT.

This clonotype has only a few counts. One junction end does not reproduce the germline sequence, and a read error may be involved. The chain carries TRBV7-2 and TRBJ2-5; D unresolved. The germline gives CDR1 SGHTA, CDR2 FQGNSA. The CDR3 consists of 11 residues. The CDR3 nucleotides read TGTGCCAGCAGCTTGTTGCTTGACCCCACCTTC. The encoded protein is CASSLLLDPTF.

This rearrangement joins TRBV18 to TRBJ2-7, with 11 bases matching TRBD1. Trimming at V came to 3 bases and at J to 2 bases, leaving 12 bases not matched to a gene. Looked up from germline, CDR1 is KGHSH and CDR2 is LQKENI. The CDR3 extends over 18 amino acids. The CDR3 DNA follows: TGTGCCAGCTCACCCAGAACAACGGGACAGGGGGTAACCTACGAGCAGTACTTC. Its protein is CASSPRTTGQGVTYEQYF.

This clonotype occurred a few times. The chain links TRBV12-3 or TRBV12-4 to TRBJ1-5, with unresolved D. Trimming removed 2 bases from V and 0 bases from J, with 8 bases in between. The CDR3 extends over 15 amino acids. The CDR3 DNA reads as TGTGCCAGCAGTTTAATGGGGTCTAGCAATCAGCCCCAGCATTTT. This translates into CASSLMGSSNQPQHF.

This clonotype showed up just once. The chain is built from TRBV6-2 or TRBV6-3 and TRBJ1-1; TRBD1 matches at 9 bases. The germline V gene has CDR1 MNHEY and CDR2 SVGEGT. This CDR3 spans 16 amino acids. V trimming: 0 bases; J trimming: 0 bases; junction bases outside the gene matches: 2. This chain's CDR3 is CASSYSGTGMNTEAFF. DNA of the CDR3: TGTGCCAGCAGTTACTCAGGGACAGGGATGAACACTGAAGCTTTCTTT.

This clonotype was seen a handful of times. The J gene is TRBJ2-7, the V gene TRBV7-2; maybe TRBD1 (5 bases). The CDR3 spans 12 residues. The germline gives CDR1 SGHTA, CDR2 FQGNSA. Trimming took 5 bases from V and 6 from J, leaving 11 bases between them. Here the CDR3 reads CASSPNQGEQYF. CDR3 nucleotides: TGTGCCAGCAGCCCAAACCAGGGCGAGCAGTACTTC.

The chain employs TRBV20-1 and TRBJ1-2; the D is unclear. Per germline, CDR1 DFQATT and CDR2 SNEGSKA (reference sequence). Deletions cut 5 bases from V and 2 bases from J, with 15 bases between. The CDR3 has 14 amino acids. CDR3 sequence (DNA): TGCAGTGCTTCAACCGGCGGCGGGAACTATGGCTACACCTTC. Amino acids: CSASTGGGNYGYTF.

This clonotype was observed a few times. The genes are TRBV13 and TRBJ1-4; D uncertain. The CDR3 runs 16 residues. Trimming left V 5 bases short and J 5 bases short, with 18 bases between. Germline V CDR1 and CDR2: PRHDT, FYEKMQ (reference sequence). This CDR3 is CASSDRPTGNNEKLFF. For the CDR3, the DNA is TGTGCCAGCAGCGACCGCCCGACCGGGAACAATGAAAAACTGTTTTTT.

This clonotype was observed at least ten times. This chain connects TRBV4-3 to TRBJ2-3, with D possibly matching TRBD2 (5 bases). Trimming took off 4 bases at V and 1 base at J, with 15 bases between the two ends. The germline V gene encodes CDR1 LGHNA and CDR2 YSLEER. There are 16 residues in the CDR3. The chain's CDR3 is CASSRRAASGTDTQYF. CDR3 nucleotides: TGCGCCAGCAGCCGGCGGGCAGCCTCAGGCACAGATACGCAGTATTTT.

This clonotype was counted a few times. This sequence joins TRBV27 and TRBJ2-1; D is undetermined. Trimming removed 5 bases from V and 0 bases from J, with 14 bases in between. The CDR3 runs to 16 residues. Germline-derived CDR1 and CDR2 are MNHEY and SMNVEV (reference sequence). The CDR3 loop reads CASSSYSLLSYNEQFF. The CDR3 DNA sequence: TGTGCCAGCAGTAGCTACAGCCTACTCTCCTACAATGAGCAGTTCTTC.

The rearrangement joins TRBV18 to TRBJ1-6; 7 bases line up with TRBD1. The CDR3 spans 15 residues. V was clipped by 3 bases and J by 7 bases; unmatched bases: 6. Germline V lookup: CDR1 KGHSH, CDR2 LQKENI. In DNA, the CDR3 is TGTGCCAGCTCACCGGACAGGCGGGGGAATTCACCCCTCCACTTT. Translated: CASSPDRRGNSPLHF.

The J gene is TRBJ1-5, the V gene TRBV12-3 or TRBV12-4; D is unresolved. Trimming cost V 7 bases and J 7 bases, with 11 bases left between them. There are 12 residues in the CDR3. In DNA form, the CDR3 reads TGTGCCAGCAATCTAGGAGGGCAGCCCCAGCATTTT. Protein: CASNLGGQPQHF.

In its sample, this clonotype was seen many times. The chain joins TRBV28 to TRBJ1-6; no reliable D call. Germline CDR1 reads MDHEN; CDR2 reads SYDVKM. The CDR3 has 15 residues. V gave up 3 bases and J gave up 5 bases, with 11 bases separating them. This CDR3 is CASSFAGWDNSPLHF. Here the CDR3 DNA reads TGTGCCAGCAGTTTCGCGGGTTGGGATAATTCACCCCTCCACTTT.